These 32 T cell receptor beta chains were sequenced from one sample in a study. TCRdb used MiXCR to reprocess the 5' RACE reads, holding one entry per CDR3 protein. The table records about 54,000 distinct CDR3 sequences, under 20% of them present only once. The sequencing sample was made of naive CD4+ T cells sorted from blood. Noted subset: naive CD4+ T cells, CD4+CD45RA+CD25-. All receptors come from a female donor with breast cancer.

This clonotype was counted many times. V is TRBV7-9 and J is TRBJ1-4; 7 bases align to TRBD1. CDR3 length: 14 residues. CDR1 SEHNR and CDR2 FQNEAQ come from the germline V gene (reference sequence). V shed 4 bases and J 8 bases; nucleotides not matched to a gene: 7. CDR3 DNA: TGTGCCAGCAGCTCCAGACAGGGAGGAGAAAAACTGTTTTTT. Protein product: CASSSRQGGEKLFF.

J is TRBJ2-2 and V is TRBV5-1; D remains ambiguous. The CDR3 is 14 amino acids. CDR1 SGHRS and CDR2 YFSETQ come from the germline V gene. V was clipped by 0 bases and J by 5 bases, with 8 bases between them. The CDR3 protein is CASSLVRGTGELFF. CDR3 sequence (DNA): TGCGCCAGCAGCTTGGTCAGAGGTACCGGGGAGCTGTTTTTT.

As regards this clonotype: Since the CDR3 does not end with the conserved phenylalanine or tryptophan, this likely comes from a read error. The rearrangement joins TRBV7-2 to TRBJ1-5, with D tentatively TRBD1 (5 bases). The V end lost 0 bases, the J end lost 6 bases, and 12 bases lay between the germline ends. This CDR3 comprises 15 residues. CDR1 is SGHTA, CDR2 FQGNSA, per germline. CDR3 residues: CASSLAPGVGQPQHL. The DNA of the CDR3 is TGTGCCAGCAGCTTAGCGCCGGGGGTGGGTCAGCCCCAGCATTTA.

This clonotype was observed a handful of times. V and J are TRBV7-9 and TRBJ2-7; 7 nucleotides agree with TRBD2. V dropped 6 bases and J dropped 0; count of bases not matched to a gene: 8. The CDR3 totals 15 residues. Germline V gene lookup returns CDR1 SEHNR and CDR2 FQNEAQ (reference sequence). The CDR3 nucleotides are TGTGCCAGCAGTTCCGGGACTAACCCCTCCTACGAGCAGTACTTC. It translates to CASSSGTNPSYEQYF.

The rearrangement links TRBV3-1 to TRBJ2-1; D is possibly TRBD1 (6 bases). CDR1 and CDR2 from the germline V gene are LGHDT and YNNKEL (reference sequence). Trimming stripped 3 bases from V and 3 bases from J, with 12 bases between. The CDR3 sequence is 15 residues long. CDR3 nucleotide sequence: TGTGCCAGCAGCCACAGGGGCCCTAGCTACAATGAGCAGTTCTTC. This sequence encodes CASSHRGPSYNEQFF.

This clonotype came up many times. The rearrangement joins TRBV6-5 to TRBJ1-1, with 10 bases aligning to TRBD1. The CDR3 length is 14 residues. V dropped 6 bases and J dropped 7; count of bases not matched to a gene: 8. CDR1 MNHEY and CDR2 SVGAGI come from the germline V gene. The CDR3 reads CASRLGDRGFEAFF. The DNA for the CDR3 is TGTGCCAGCAGGCTGGGGGACAGGGGATTTGAAGCTTTCTTT.

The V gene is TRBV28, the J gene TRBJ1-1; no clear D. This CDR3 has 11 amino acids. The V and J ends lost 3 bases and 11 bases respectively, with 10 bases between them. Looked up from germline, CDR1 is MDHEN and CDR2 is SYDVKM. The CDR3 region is CASSFTTQAFF. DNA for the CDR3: TGTGCCAGCAGTTTCACTACTCAGGCTTTCTTT. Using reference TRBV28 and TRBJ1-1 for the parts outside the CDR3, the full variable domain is DVKVTQSSRYLVKRTGEKVFLECVQDMDHENMFWYRQDPGLGLRLIYFSYDVKMKEKGDIPEGYSVSREKKERFSLILESASTNQTSMYLCASSFTTQAFFGQGTRLTVV.

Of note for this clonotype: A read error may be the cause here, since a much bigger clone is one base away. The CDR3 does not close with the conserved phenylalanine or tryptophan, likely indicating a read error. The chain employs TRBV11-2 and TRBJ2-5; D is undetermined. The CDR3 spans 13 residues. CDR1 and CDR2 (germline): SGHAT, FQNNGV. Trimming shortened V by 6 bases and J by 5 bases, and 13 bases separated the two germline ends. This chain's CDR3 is CASSLWRTETQYL. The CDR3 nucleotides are TGTGCCAGCAGTTTGTGGCGAACGGAGACCCAGTACCTC.

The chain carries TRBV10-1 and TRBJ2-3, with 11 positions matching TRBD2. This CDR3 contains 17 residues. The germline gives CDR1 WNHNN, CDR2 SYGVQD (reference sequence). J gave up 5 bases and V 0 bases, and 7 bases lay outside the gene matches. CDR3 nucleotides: TGCGCCAGCAGTGAGTCATCAACTAGCGGGGGTCAAGATACGCAGTATTTT. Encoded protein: CASSESSTSGGQDTQYF.

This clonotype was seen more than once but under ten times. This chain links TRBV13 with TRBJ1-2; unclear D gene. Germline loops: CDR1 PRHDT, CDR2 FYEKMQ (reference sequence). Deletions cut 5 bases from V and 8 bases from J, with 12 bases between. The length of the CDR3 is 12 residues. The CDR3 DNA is TGTGCCAGCAGCGCCTCGCGAGCCGGCTACACCTTC. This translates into CASSASRAGYTF.

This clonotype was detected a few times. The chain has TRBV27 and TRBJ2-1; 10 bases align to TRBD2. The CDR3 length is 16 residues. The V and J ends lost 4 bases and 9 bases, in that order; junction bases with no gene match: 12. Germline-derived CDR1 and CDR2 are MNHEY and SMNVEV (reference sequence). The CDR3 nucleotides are TGTGCCAGCAGTTCGCAGACTAGCGGGTTCTCTGGTGAGCAGTTCTTC. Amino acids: CASSSQTSGFSGEQFF.

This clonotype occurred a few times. Written as DNA, the CDR3 is TGCGCCAGCAGCCAAGTGGGGCTAGCGGAGAACCAAGAGACCCAGTACTTC. Encoded protein: CASSQVGLAENQETQYF. The chain couples TRBV4-1 to TRBJ2-5; 7 bases are a match to TRBD2. Germline lookup yields CDR1 MGHRA and CDR2 YSYEKL. V trimming: 1 base; J trimming: 0 bases; junction bases outside the gene matches: 8. This CDR3 is 17 amino acids long.

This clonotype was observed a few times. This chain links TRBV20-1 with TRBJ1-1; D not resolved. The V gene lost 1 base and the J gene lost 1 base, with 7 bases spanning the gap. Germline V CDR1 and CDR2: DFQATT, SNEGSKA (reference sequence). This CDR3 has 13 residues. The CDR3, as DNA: TGCAGTGCTAGAGTAGGGAGGAACACTGAAGCTTTCTTT. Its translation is CSARVGRNTEAFF.

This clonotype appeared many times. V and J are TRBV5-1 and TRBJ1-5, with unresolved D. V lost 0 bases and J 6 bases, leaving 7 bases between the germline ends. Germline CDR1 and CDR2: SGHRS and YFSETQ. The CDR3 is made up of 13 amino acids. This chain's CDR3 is CASSLGTGQPQHF. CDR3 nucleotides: TGCGCCAGCAGCTTGGGGACCGGTCAGCCCCAGCATTTT.

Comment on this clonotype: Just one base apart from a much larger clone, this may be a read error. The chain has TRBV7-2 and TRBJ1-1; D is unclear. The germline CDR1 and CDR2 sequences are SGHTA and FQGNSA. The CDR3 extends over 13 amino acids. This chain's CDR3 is CASSNGGNTEACF. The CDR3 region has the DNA TGTGCCAGCAGTAACGGAGGGAACACTGAAGCTTGCTTT.

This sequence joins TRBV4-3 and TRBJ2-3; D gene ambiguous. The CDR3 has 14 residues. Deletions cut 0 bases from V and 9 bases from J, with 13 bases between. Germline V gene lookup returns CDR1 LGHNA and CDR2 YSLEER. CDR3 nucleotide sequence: TGCGCCAGCAGCCAAGATCTGGCCTCCACAACGCAGTATTTT. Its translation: CASSQDLASTTQYF.

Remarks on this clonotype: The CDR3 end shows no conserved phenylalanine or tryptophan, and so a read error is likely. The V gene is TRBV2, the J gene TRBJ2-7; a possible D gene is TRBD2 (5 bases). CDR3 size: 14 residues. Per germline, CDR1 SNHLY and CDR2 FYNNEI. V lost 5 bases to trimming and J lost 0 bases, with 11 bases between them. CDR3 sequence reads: CASSPGSLSYEQYS. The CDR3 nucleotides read TGTGCCAGCAGTCCGGGATCCCTCTCCTACGAGCAGTACTCC.

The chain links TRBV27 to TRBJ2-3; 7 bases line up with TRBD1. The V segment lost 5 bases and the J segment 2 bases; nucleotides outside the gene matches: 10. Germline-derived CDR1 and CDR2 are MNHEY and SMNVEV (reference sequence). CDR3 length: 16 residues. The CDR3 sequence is CASSPHGQEITDTQYF. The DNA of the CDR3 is TGTGCCAGCAGTCCGCATGGACAGGAGATCACAGATACGCAGTATTTT.

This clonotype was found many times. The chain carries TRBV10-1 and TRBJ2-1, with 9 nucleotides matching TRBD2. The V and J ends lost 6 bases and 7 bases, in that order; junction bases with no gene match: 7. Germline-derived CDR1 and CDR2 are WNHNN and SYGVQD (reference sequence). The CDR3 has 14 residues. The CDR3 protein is CASSGASGINEQFF. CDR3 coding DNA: TGCGCCAGCAGCGGGGCTAGCGGGATTAATGAGCAGTTCTTC.

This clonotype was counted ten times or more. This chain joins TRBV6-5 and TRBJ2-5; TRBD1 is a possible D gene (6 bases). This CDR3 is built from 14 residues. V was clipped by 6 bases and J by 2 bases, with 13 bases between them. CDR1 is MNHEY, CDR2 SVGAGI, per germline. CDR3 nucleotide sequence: TGTGCCAGCAGGTCGGGACAAAGGCAAGAGACCCAGTACTTC. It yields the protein CASRSGQRQETQYF.

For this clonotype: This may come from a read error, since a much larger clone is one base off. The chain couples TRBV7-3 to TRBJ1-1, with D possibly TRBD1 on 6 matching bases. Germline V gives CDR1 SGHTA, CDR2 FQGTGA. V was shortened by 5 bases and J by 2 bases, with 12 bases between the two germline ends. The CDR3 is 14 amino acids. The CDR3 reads CASSPGQSNTEAFF. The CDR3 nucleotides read TGTGCCAGCAGCCCAGGACAGAGCAACACTGAAGCTTTCTTT. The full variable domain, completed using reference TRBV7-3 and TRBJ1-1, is GAGVSQTPSNKVTEKGKYVELRCDPISGHTALYWYRQSLGQGPEFLIYFQGTGAADDSGLPNDRFFAVRPEGSVSTLKIQRTERGDSAVYLCASSPGQSNTEAFFGQGTRLTVV.

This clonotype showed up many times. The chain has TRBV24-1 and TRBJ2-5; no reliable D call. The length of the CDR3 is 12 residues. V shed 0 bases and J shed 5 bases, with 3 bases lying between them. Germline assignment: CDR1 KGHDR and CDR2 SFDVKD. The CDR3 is CATSDLGETQYF. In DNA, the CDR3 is TGTGCCACCAGTGATTTGGGGGAGACCCAGTACTTC.

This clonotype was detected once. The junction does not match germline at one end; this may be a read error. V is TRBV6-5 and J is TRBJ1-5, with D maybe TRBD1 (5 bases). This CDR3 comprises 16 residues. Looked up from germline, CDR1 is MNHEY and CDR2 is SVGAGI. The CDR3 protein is CASSPGPKLINQPRHF. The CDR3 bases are TGTGCCAGCAGCCCGGGACCCAAGCTTATCAATCAGCCCCGGCATTTT.

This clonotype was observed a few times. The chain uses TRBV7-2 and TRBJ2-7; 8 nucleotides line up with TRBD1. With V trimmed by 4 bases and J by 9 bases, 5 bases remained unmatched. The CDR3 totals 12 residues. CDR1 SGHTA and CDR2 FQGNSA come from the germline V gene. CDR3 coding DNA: TGTGCCAGCAGCTCCGGACAGGGAAGGCAGTACTTC. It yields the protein CASSSGQGRQYF.

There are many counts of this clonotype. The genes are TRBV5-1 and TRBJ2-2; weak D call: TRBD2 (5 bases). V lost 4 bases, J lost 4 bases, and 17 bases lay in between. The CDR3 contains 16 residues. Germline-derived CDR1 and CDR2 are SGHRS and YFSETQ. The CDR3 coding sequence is TGCGCCAGCAGCCCGCCAGTGGCTAGCAGCACCGGGGAGCTGTTTTTT. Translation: CASSPPVASSTGELFF.

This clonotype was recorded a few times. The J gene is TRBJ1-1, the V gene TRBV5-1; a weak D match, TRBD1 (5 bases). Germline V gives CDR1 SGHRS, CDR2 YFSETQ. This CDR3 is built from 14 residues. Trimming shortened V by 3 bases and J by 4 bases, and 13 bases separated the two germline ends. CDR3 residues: CASSSFSTGTEAFF. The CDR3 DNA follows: TGCGCCAGCAGCTCGTTTTCTACAGGCACTGAAGCTTTCTTT.

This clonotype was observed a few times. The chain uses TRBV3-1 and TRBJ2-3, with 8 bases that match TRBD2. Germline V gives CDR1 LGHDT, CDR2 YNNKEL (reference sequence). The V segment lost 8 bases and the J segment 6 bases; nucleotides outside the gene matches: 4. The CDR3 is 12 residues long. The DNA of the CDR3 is TGTGCCAGCGGCGGGAGGTTCGATACGCAGTATTTT. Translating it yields CASGGRFDTQYF.

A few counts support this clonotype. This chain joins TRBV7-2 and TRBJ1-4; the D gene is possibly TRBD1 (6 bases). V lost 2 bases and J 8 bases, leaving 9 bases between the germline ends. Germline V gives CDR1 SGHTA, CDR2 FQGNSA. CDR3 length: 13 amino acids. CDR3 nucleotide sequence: TGTGCCAGCAGCTTAAACAGGGACGAAAAACTGTTTTTT. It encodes CASSLNRDEKLFF.

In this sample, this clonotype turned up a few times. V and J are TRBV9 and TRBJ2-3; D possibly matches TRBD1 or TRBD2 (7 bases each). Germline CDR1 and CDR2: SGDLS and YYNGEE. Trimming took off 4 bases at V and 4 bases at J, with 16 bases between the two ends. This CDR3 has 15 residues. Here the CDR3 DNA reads TGTGCCAGCAGCTTCTCGCAGGGGGGGTCAGATACGCAGTATTTT. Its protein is CASSFSQGGSDTQYF.

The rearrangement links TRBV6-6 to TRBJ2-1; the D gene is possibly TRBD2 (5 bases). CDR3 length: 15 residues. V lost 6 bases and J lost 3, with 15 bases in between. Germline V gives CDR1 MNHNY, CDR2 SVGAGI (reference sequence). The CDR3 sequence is CASSLTRIGYNEQFF. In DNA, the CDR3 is TGTGCCAGCAGCCTCACTAGGATCGGCTACAATGAGCAGTTCTTC.

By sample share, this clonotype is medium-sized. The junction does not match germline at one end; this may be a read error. The CDR3 sequence is CASSLSTDTQYF. The DNA for the CDR3 is TGTGCCAGCAGCCTTAGCACAGATACGCAGTATTTT. The V and J genes are TRBV5-1 and TRBJ2-3; D not certain. Germline V gene data show CDR1 as SGHRS and CDR2 as YFSETQ. The length of the CDR3 is 12 residues.

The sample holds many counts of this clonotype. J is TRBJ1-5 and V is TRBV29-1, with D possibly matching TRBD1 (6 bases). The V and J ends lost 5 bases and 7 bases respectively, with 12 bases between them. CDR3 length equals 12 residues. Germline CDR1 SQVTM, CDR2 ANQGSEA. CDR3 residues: CSVLQGGQPQHF. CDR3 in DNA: TGCAGCGTTCTACAGGGAGGCCAGCCCCAGCATTTT. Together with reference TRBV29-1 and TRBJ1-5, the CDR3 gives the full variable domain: SAVISQKPSRDICQRGTSLTIQCQVDSQVTMMFWYRQQPGQSLTLIATANQGSEATYESGFVIDKFPISRPNLTFSTLTVSNMSPEDSSIYLCSVLQGGQPQHFGDGTRLSIL.